A selection of T cell receptor beta chains follows, all from one sample in a study of shared clonotypes between healthy human individuals. TCRdb's copy holds only in-frame clones and misses some; the assay was immunoSEQ multiplex PCR. The repertoire consists of around 450,000 clones, with around 75% occurring once and the leading ten covering around 14%. The sample was PBMCs. These receptors all stem from a woman aged 40-49 years in good health. Some clones in this sample may be carry-over from other donors' samples. The CDR3 runs from the conserved cysteine through the conserved F or W. The D gene is left open where the match is weak. Expanded clones get a size class; other rows say once, few or many, or leave the size out.

J gene: TRBJ2-7
V gene: TRBV7-9
D gene: NA
clone size: NA
CDR3 protein: CASSPPGTVTYEQYF
CDR3 DNA: TGTGCCAGCAGCCCGCCCGGGACGGTAACCTACGAGCAGTACTTC

J gene: TRBJ2-7
V gene: TRBV2
D gene: TRBD1
clone size: few
CDR3 protein: CASRADRGPYEQYF
CDR3 DNA: TGTGCCAGCAGGGCGGACAGGGGGCCCTACGAGCAGTACTTC

J gene: TRBJ1-1
V gene: TRBV5-1
D gene: NA
clone size: NA
CDR3 protein: CASSLRGPDTEAFF
CDR3 DNA: TGCGCCAGCAGCTTGCGGGGGCCGGATACTGAAGCTTTCTTT

J gene: TRBJ2-2
V gene: TRBV10-1
D gene: NA
clone size: NA
CDR3 protein: CASSRDLNTGELFF
CDR3 DNA: TGCGCCAGCAGTCGGGACTTGAACACCGGGGAGCTGTTTTTT

J gene: TRBJ2-1
V gene: TRBV18
D gene: NA
clone size: NA
CDR3 protein: CASSSGAGSYNEQFF
CDR3 DNA: TGTGCCAGCTCCTCCGGCGCGGGAAGCTACAATGAGCAGTTCTTC

J gene: TRBJ2-3
V gene: TRBV29-1
D gene: NA
clone size: NA
CDR3 protein: CSVSGGSTDTQYF
CDR3 DNA: TGCAGCGTTAGCGGCGGAAGCACAGATACGCAGTATTTT

J gene: TRBJ2-5
V gene: TRBV27
D gene: TRBD1
clone size: NA
CDR3 protein: CASSSSTDRGYQETQYF
CDR3 DNA: TGTGCCAGCAGTTCCTCTACTGACAGGGGGTACCAAGAGACCCAGTACTTC

J gene: TRBJ2-7
V gene: TRBV28
D gene: NA
clone size: NA
CDR3 protein: CASSPLYEQYF
CDR3 DNA: TGTGCCAGCAGCCCTCTATACGAGCAGTACTTC

J gene: TRBJ2-7
V gene: TRBV27
D gene: TRBD2
clone size: NA
CDR3 protein: CASSFSSGMGEQYF
CDR3 DNA: TGTGCCAGCAGTTTTTCCAGCGGGATGGGCGAGCAGTACTTC

J gene: TRBJ2-5
V gene: TRBV29-1
D gene: TRBD1
clone size: NA
CDR3 protein: CSTWDSQETQYF
CDR3 DNA: TGCAGCACTTGGGACAGCCAAGAGACCCAGTACTTC

J gene: TRBJ1-2
V gene: TRBV18
D gene: NA
clone size: NA
CDR3 protein: CASSPDGNYGYTF
CDR3 DNA: TGTGCCAGCTCACCCGACGGGAACTATGGCTACACCTTC

J gene: TRBJ2-1
V gene: TRBV9
D gene: TRBD1
clone size: NA
CDR3 protein: CASSVEEGANYNEQFF
CDR3 DNA: TGTGCCAGCAGCGTAGAAGAGGGGGCTAACTACAATGAGCAGTTCTTC

J gene: TRBJ2-1
V gene: TRBV4-2
D gene: TRBD2
clone size: once
CDR3 protein: CASSRREGIYNEQFF
CDR3 DNA: TGTGCCAGCAGCCGGCGGGAGGGAATCTACAATGAGCAGTTCTTC

J gene: TRBJ2-5
V gene: TRBV6-6
D gene: NA
clone size: NA
CDR3 protein: CASSYAKAEKETQYF
CDR3 DNA: TGTGCCAGCAGTTACGCCAAGGCGGAAAAAGAGACCCAGTACTTC

J gene: TRBJ2-1
V gene: TRBV7-2
D gene: NA
clone size: few
CDR3 protein: CASSPAGYYSYNEQFF
CDR3 DNA: TGTGCCAGCAGCCCCGCCGGATACTACTCCTACAATGAGCAGTTCTTC

J gene: TRBJ1-1
V gene: TRBV5-4
D gene: TRBD1
clone size: NA
CDR3 protein: CASSFSGGVTEAFF
CDR3 DNA: TGTGCCAGCAGCTTTTCAGGGGGCGTCACTGAAGCTTTCTTT

J gene: TRBJ2-3
V gene: TRBV7-9
D gene: NA
clone size: NA
CDR3 protein: CASSPSTGTDTQYF
CDR3 DNA: TGTGCCAGCAGCCCATCGACAGGCACAGATACGCAGTATTTT

J gene: TRBJ2-1
V gene: TRBV5-6
D gene: TRBD1
clone size: NA
CDR3 protein: CASSRTGDNEQFF
CDR3 DNA: TGTGCCAGCAGCAGGACAGGGGACAATGAGCAGTTCTTC

J gene: TRBJ1-1
V gene: TRBV10-3
D gene: NA
clone size: few
CDR3 protein: CAIREADTEAFF
CDR3 DNA: TGTGCCATCAGGGAGGCGGACACTGAAGCTTTCTTT

J gene: TRBJ1-3
V gene: TRBV10-3
D gene: NA
clone size: NA
CDR3 protein: CAISESTRATSGNTIYF
CDR3 DNA: TGTGCCATCAGTGAGTCGACCCGGGCTACTTCTGGAAACACCATATATTTT

J gene: TRBJ2-1
V gene: TRBV30
D gene: NA
clone size: NA
CDR3 protein: CAWSAGGGEQFF
CDR3 DNA: TGTGCCTGGAGTGCCGGAGGGGGTGAGCAGTTCTTC

J gene: TRBJ1-5
V gene: TRBV6-1
D gene: NA
clone size: few
CDR3 protein: CASILQGNQPQHF
CDR3 DNA: TGTGCCAGCATCCTTCAGGGCAATCAGCCCCAGCATTTT

J gene: TRBJ1-1
V gene: TRBV7-8
D gene: NA
clone size: NA
CDR3 protein: CASSLVGNTEAFF
CDR3 DNA: TGTGCCAGCAGCTTAGTGGGGAACACTGAAGCTTTCTTT

J gene: TRBJ2-7
V gene: TRBV2
D gene: TRBD1
clone size: NA
CDR3 protein: CASSGTGTGIYEQYF
CDR3 DNA: TGTGCCAGCAGTGGGACGGGGACAGGGATCTACGAGCAGTACTTC

J gene: TRBJ2-1
V gene: TRBV5-1
D gene: NA
clone size: NA
CDR3 protein: CASSFSGGSYNEQFF
CDR3 DNA: TGCGCCAGCAGTTTTAGCGGAGGCTCCTACAATGAGCAGTTCTTC

J gene: TRBJ1-4
V gene: TRBV18
D gene: NA
clone size: few
CDR3 protein: CASSPPGAAQNEKLFF
CDR3 DNA: TGTGCCAGCTCACCACCCGGGGCCGCCCAGAATGAAAAACTGTTTTTT

J gene: TRBJ2-1
V gene: TRBV28
D gene: NA
clone size: NA
CDR3 protein: CASNSGVGEQFF
CDR3 DNA: TGTGCCAGCAACTCTGGGGTGGGAGAGCAGTTCTTC